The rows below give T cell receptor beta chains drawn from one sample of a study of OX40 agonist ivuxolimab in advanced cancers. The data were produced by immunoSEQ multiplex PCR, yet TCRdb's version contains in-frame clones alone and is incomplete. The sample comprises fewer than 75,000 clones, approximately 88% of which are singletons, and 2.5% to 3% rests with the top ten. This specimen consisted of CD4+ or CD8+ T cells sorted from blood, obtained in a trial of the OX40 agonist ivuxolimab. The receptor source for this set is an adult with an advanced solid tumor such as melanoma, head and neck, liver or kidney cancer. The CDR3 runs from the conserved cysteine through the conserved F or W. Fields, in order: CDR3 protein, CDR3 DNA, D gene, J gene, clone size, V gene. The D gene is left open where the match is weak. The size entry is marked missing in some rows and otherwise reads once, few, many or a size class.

CDR3aa: CASSMRGGGETQYF
CDR3nt: TGTGCCAGTAGTATGAGGGGAGGCGGAGAGACCCAGTACTTC
d_gene: .
j_gene: TRBJ2-5
abundance: .
v_gene: TRBV19

CDR3aa: CASSQIQGTSFVEQFF
CDR3nt: TGTGCCAGCAGCCAAATACAGGGGACGAGTTTCGTTGAGCAGTTCTTC
d_gene: TRBD1
j_gene: TRBJ2-1
abundance: once
v_gene: TRBV7-2

CDR3aa: CASSFGTEVFEQYF
CDR3nt: TGTGCCAGCAGCTTCGGGACAGAGGTCTTCGAGCAGTACTTC
d_gene: TRBD1
j_gene: TRBJ2-7
abundance: .
v_gene: TRBV7-2

CDR3aa: CASSLGSGANVLTF
CDR3nt: TGTGCCAGCAGCTTAGGCTCTGGGGCCAACGTCCTGACTTTC
d_gene: .
j_gene: TRBJ2-6
abundance: .
v_gene: TRBV7-3

CDR3aa: CASRTSGVYTDTQYF
CDR3nt: TGTGCCAGCAGGACTAGCGGGGTCTACACAGATACGCAGTATTTT
d_gene: TRBD2
j_gene: TRBJ2-3
abundance: .
v_gene: TRBV7-2

CDR3aa: CAIGTPVNEQFF
CDR3nt: TGTGCCATTGGGACACCCGTCAATGAGCAGTTCTTC
d_gene: .
j_gene: TRBJ2-1
abundance: once
v_gene: TRBV10-3

CDR3aa: CASSLPGQVETQYF
CDR3nt: TGTGCCAGCAGCTTACCCGGACAGGTTGAGACCCAGTACTTC
d_gene: TRBD1
j_gene: TRBJ2-5
abundance: .
v_gene: TRBV11-2

CDR3aa: CASSFRGDGPQHF
CDR3nt: TGTGCCAGCAGTTTCCGAGGGGACGGGCCCCAGCATTTT
d_gene: .
j_gene: TRBJ1-5
abundance: .
v_gene: TRBV28

CDR3aa: CASSMRGGAVHGYTF
CDR3nt: TGTGCCAGTAGTATGCGAGGGGGCGCGGTGCATGGCTACACCTTC
d_gene: TRBD1
j_gene: TRBJ1-2
abundance: .
v_gene: TRBV19

CDR3aa: CSAGPGDEQFF
CDR3nt: TGCAGTGCGGGCCCTGGCGATGAGCAGTTCTTC
d_gene: .
j_gene: TRBJ2-1
abundance: .
v_gene: TRBV20-1

CDR3aa: CASSFTGVGQPQHF
CDR3nt: TGTGCCAGCAGTTTTACAGGGGTAGGGCAGCCCCAGCATTTT
d_gene: TRBD1
j_gene: TRBJ1-5
abundance: .
v_gene: TRBV27

CDR3aa: CASSRNGAGGTDTQYF
CDR3nt: TGTGCCAGCAGCCGCAACGGGGCAGGCGGCACAGATACGCAGTATTTT
d_gene: .
j_gene: TRBJ2-3
abundance: .
v_gene: TRBV4-2

CDR3aa: CASSPRISGSAEQFF
CDR3nt: TGTGCCAGCAGCCCGCGTATTAGCGGGAGTGCCGAGCAGTTCTTC
d_gene: TRBD2
j_gene: TRBJ2-1
abundance: .
v_gene: TRBV11-2

CDR3aa: CTSSQVAADRVAHEQYF
CDR3nt: TGCACCAGCAGCCAAGTCGCAGCGGACAGGGTCGCCCACGAGCAGTACTTC
d_gene: .
j_gene: TRBJ2-7
abundance: once
v_gene: TRBV1

CDR3aa: CASSRGLERGDTQYF
CDR3nt: TGTGCCAGCAGCCGTGGACTAGAAAGAGGGGATACGCAGTATTTT
d_gene: TRBD2
j_gene: TRBJ2-3
abundance: .
v_gene: TRBV7-9

CDR3aa: CATRQFGEKLFF
CDR3nt: TGTGCCACCAGGCAATTTGGGGAAAAACTGTTTTTT
d_gene: .
j_gene: TRBJ1-4
abundance: .
v_gene: TRBV15

CDR3aa: CASSQRIGRISGNTIYF
CDR3nt: TGCGCCAGCAGCCAAAGGATCGGCCGGATCTCTGGAAACACCATATATTTT
d_gene: .
j_gene: TRBJ1-3
abundance: .
v_gene: TRBV4-1

CDR3aa: CASMLNTEAFF
CDR3nt: TGTGCCAGCATGCTGAACACTGAAGCTTTCTTT
d_gene: .
j_gene: TRBJ1-1
abundance: .
v_gene: TRBV5-6

CDR3aa: CAISDPTGLTYEQYF
CDR3nt: TGTGCCATCAGTGATCCCACAGGGTTGACCTACGAGCAGTACTTC
d_gene: .
j_gene: TRBJ2-7
abundance: .
v_gene: TRBV10-3

CDR3aa: CASSQEHRGNTGELFF
CDR3nt: TGCGCCAGCAGCCAAGAACACAGAGGGAACACCGGGGAGCTGTTTTTT
d_gene: .
j_gene: TRBJ2-2
abundance: .
v_gene: TRBV4-1

CDR3aa: CASNYGLNSYNEQFF
CDR3nt: TGTGCCAGCAACTACGGTCTAAATTCCTACAATGAGCAGTTCTTC
d_gene: .
j_gene: TRBJ2-1
abundance: few
v_gene: TRBV5-6

CDR3aa: CASSATGQEYGYTF
CDR3nt: TGTGCCAGTAGTGCCACAGGACAGGAATATGGCTACACCTTC
d_gene: TRBD1
j_gene: TRBJ1-2
abundance: .
v_gene: TRBV19

CDR3aa: CASSSGVNYEQYF
CDR3nt: TGTGCCAGCAGTTCTGGGGTCAACTACGAGCAGTACTTC
d_gene: .
j_gene: TRBJ2-7
abundance: .
v_gene: TRBV28

CDR3aa: CAISLAGGPRDTQYF
CDR3nt: TGTGCCATCAGTCTAGCGGGAGGGCCTCGGGATACGCAGTATTTT
d_gene: TRBD2
j_gene: TRBJ2-3
abundance: .
v_gene: TRBV10-3

CDR3aa: CASSERLTGDFSTDTQYF
CDR3nt: TGTGCCAGCAGTGAACGGCTAACGGGAGATTTCAGCACAGATACGCAGTATTTT
d_gene: .
j_gene: TRBJ2-3
abundance: few
v_gene: TRBV2

CDR3aa: CASRSRFNEQFF
CDR3nt: TGTGCCAGCAGGTCTAGATTCAATGAGCAGTTCTTC
d_gene: .
j_gene: TRBJ2-1
abundance: .
v_gene: TRBV7-9

CDR3aa: CATGNQRPYNEQYF
CDR3nt: TGTGCCACAGGGAACCAGCGGCCTTACAACGAGCAGTACTTC
d_gene: .
j_gene: TRBJ2-7
abundance: .
v_gene: TRBV28

CDR3aa: CASSLGTVPEQFF
CDR3nt: TGTGCCAGCAGTTTGGGGACAGTTCCTGAGCAGTTCTTC
d_gene: TRBD1
j_gene: TRBJ2-1
abundance: .
v_gene: TRBV6-6

CDR3aa: CASSEGRIGYTF
CDR3nt: TGTGCCAGCAGCGAAGGGAGGATTGGCTACACCTTC
d_gene: .
j_gene: TRBJ1-2
abundance: .
v_gene: TRBV2

CDR3aa: CASSLQGENTGELFF
CDR3nt: TGTGCCAGCAGCTTACAGGGGGAGAACACCGGGGAGCTGTTTTTT
d_gene: TRBD1
j_gene: TRBJ2-2
abundance: .
v_gene: TRBV2

CDR3aa: CASSLDGNYGYTF
CDR3nt: TGTGCCAGCAGCTTAGATGGAAACTATGGCTACACCTTC
d_gene: .
j_gene: TRBJ1-2
abundance: .
v_gene: TRBV7-2

CDR3aa: CASSPGGQGSREQYF
CDR3nt: TGTGCCAGCAGCCCAGGGGGACAGGGGTCCCGCGAGCAGTACTTC
d_gene: TRBD1
j_gene: TRBJ2-7
abundance: .
v_gene: TRBV5-4

CDR3aa: CAWSVAGAQPQHF
CDR3nt: TGTGCCTGGAGTGTTGCGGGGGCCCAGCCCCAGCATTTT
d_gene: .
j_gene: TRBJ1-5
abundance: .
v_gene: TRBV30

CDR3aa: CASSSQGAAQETQYF
CDR3nt: TGCGCCAGCAGCTCGCAAGGAGCGGCCCAAGAGACCCAGTACTTC
d_gene: .
j_gene: TRBJ2-5
abundance: .
v_gene: TRBV5-1

CDR3aa: CASSGGRAANTGELFF
CDR3nt: TGTGCCAGCTCAGGGGGAAGGGCCGCGAACACCGGGGAGCTGTTTTTT
d_gene: TRBD1
j_gene: TRBJ2-2
abundance: once
v_gene: TRBV10-3

CDR3aa: CASSQDGYGYTF
CDR3nt: TGCGCCAGCAGCCAAGACGGTTATGGCTACACCTTC
d_gene: .
j_gene: TRBJ1-2
abundance: .
v_gene: TRBV4-1

CDR3aa: CAISLGIIYNEQFF
CDR3nt: TGTGCCATCAGTTTGGGGATCATCTACAATGAGCAGTTCTTC
d_gene: .
j_gene: TRBJ2-1
abundance: .
v_gene: TRBV10-3

CDR3aa: CASSVGVPDTQYF
CDR3nt: TGTGCCAGCAGCGTAGGAGTCCCAGATACGCAGTATTTT
d_gene: .
j_gene: TRBJ2-3
abundance: .
v_gene: TRBV9

CDR3aa: CASSPGGQNYEQYF
CDR3nt: TGCGCCAGCAGCCCGGGAGGCCAAAACTACGAGCAGTACTTC
d_gene: TRBD2
j_gene: TRBJ2-7
abundance: .
v_gene: TRBV5-1

CDR3aa: CASSLDWSSGSTDTQYF
CDR3nt: TGCGCCAGCAGCCTTGATTGGAGCTCGGGGAGCACAGATACGCAGTATTTT
d_gene: .
j_gene: TRBJ2-3
abundance: .
v_gene: TRBV4-3

CDR3aa: CASSFYTGDPSTDTQYF
CDR3nt: TGTGCCAGCAGCTTTTATACAGGGGACCCTAGCACAGATACGCAGTATTTT
d_gene: TRBD1
j_gene: TRBJ2-3
abundance: .
v_gene: TRBV11-1

CDR3aa: CASSLAVYQETQYF
CDR3nt: TGTGCCAGCAGCCTAGCGGTGTACCAAGAGACCCAGTACTTC
d_gene: TRBD2
j_gene: TRBJ2-5
abundance: .
v_gene: TRBV7-2

CDR3aa: CASSLGQNYGYTF
CDR3nt: TGTGCCAGCAGCCTGGGACAGAACTATGGCTACACCTTC
d_gene: TRBD1
j_gene: TRBJ1-2
abundance: .
v_gene: TRBV6-5

CDR3aa: CASSLRVRENTGELFF
CDR3nt: TGTGCCAGCAGCTTGAGGGTGCGGGAGAACACCGGGGAGCTGTTTTTT
d_gene: .
j_gene: TRBJ2-2
abundance: .
v_gene: TRBV5-4

CDR3aa: CAWRGTSTGELFF
CDR3nt: TGTGCCTGGAGGGGGACTAGCACCGGGGAGCTGTTTTTT
d_gene: TRBD2
j_gene: TRBJ2-2
abundance: .
v_gene: TRBV30

CDR3aa: CASSFGGVSYEQYF
CDR3nt: TGTGCCAGCAGTTTTGGTGGGGTCTCCTACGAGCAGTACTTC
d_gene: .
j_gene: TRBJ2-7
abundance: .
v_gene: TRBV28

CDR3aa: CASSQGQTRSPLHF
CDR3nt: TGTGCCAGCAGCCAGGGACAGACCCGTTCACCCCTCCACTTT
d_gene: TRBD1
j_gene: TRBJ1-6
abundance: .
v_gene: TRBV6-5

CDR3aa: CASKPPRGGVQPQHF
CDR3nt: TGTGCCAGTAAGCCACCTAGGGGGGGTGTACAGCCCCAGCATTTT
d_gene: .
j_gene: TRBJ1-5
abundance: .
v_gene: TRBV28

CDR3aa: CASSSSVGVSTEAFF
CDR3nt: TGCGCCAGCAGCTCCTCGGTGGGGGTTAGCACTGAAGCTTTCTTT
d_gene: .
j_gene: TRBJ1-1
abundance: .
v_gene: TRBV5-1

CDR3aa: CAWSILSGGEAGYTF
CDR3nt: TGTGCCTGGAGTATCCTCTCAGGGGGCGAGGCTGGCTACACCTTC
d_gene: TRBD1
j_gene: TRBJ1-2
abundance: .
v_gene: TRBV30

CDR3aa: CSVERQGGTDTQYF
CDR3nt: TGCAGCGTTGAAAGACAGGGGGGGACAGATACGCAGTATTTT
d_gene: TRBD1
j_gene: TRBJ2-3
abundance: .
v_gene: TRBV29-1

CDR3aa: CASSEVWRRLDEQYF
CDR3nt: TGTGCCAGCAGTGAGGTCTGGCGGCGCCTGGACGAGCAGTACTTC
d_gene: .
j_gene: TRBJ2-7
abundance: few
v_gene: TRBV6-1

CDR3aa: CASSLELAGGDEQFF
CDR3nt: TGCGCCAGCAGCTTGGAACTAGCGGGAGGAGATGAGCAGTTCTTC
d_gene: TRBD2
j_gene: TRBJ2-1
abundance: .
v_gene: TRBV5-1

CDR3aa: CAISEQTGLWYGYTF
CDR3nt: TGTGCCATCAGTGAGCAGACAGGCCTTTGGTATGGCTACACCTTC
d_gene: .
j_gene: TRBJ1-2
abundance: .
v_gene: TRBV10-3

CDR3aa: CAWSVGTQETQYF
CDR3nt: TGTGCCTGGAGTGTAGGGACCCAAGAGACCCAGTACTTC
d_gene: .
j_gene: TRBJ2-5
abundance: few
v_gene: TRBV30

CDR3aa: CASRSRLKRGWTEAFF
CDR3nt: TGTGCCAGCAGATCTCGACTGAAACGGGGTTGGACTGAAGCTTTCTTT
d_gene: .
j_gene: TRBJ1-1
abundance: few
v_gene: TRBV27

CDR3aa: CAWSATGYSEKLFF
CDR3nt: TGTGCCTGGAGTGCTACAGGGTACAGCGAAAAACTGTTTTTT
d_gene: .
j_gene: TRBJ1-4
abundance: medium-sized
v_gene: TRBV30

CDR3aa: CASSLRGPGAYNEQFF
CDR3nt: TGTGCCAGCAGTTTGAGGGGACCTGGCGCCTACAATGAGCAGTTCTTC
d_gene: .
j_gene: TRBJ2-1
abundance: .
v_gene: TRBV27

CDR3aa: CASSTGQVVDEQFF
CDR3nt: TGCGCCAGCAGCACCGGACAGGTGGTCGATGAGCAGTTCTTC
d_gene: TRBD1
j_gene: TRBJ2-1
abundance: .
v_gene: TRBV5-1

CDR3aa: CASRPQGAASGNEQFF
CDR3nt: TGTGCCAGCAGGCCACAGGGGGCTGCTAGCGGGAATGAGCAGTTCTTC
d_gene: .
j_gene: TRBJ2-1
abundance: few
v_gene: TRBV6-6